Presented here are 12 T cell receptor beta chains from one specimen sequenced in a study of T-cell memory formation after mild COVID-19. TCRdb re-derived calls from the 5' RACE reads in MiXCR, one entry per CDR3 protein. This table has fewer than 250,000 distinct CDR3 sequences, roughly 27% appearing once. Sequenced: PBMCs or a T cell subset sorted from them (not recorded which). These receptors were obtained from an adult woman who had mild COVID-19 (a few samples of this study predate the infection). Cell type and time point are not known.

This clonotype was picked up a small number of times. V gene TRBV11-3 combines with J gene TRBJ1-4; D uncertain. This CDR3 has 15 residues. Germline CDR1 reads SGHNT; CDR2 reads YENEEA. V lost 3 bases and J 0 bases, leaving 8 bases between the germline ends. The CDR3 spells CASSLTSATNEKLFF. CDR3 nucleotides: TGTGCCAGCAGCTTGACCTCCGCAACTAATGAAAAACTGTTTTTT.

The J gene is TRBJ2-3, the V gene TRBV30; D ambiguous. Trimming removed 3 bases from V and 2 bases from J, with 3 bases in between. CDR3 length equals 11 residues. The V gene's germline CDR1 is GTSNPN and CDR2 SVGIG (reference sequence). Written as DNA, the CDR3 is TGTGCCTGGAGGAACACAGATACGCAGTATTTT. Protein sequence: CAWRNTDTQYF.

The chain joins TRBV7-2 to TRBJ2-1; the D gene is possibly TRBD2 (6 bases). Germline-derived CDR1 and CDR2 are SGHTA and FQGNSA. The CDR3 is made up of 16 amino acids. V was pared by 5 bases and J by 6 bases, with 20 bases between. The CDR3 DNA follows: TGTGCCAGCAGCCCAGGGATACTAGCCGGACCCAATGAGCAGTTCTTC. Translating gives CASSPGILAGPNEQFF.

There are a few counts of this clonotype. CDR3 loop: CASKYGTGLYEQYF. The CDR3 DNA reads as TGCGCCAGCAAGTATGGGACAGGGCTCTACGAGCAGTACTTC. The chain employs TRBV5-1 and TRBJ2-7; 9 bases agree with TRBD1. V was pared by 6 bases and J by 3 bases, with 7 bases of the junction left unmatched. The CDR3 length is 14 residues. CDR1 is SGHRS, CDR2 YFSETQ, per germline.

This clonotype turned up a few times. The gene calls are TRBV5-1 and TRBJ1-1; D call uncertain. In germline, CDR1 is SGHRS, CDR2 YFSETQ. CDR3 length equals 14 residues. V lost 2 bases and J lost 1, with 9 bases in between. The CDR3 loop is CASSFGDSNTEAFF. The CDR3 DNA reads TGCGCCAGCAGCTTCGGTGACTCGAACACTGAAGCTTTCTTT.

This chain links TRBV7-8 with TRBJ2-2; 11 bases match TRBD1. Germline V gene lookup returns CDR1 SGHVS and CDR2 FQNEAQ. The length of the CDR3 is 18 residues. Trimming at V came to 2 bases and at J to 4 bases, leaving 9 bases not matched to a gene. This CDR3 reads CASSLKLVGTGGTGELFF. The CDR3 nucleotides are TGTGCCAGCAGCTTAAAGCTAGTTGGGACAGGGGGCACCGGGGAGCTGTTTTTT.

This clonotype appeared a few times. The V call is TRBV15, the J call TRBJ2-1; 10 bases are shared with TRBD2. CDR3 length: 18 amino acids. Germline-derived CDR1 and CDR2 are LNHNV and YYDKDF (reference sequence). With 0 bases clipped from V and 8 bases from J, the junction kept 13 bases outside the gene matches. CDR3 sequence (DNA): TGTGCCACCAGCAGAGATGTCCTTCTAGCGGGAGTTTGGGATGAGCAGTTCTTC. Its protein product is CATSRDVLLAGVWDEQFF. Supplemented by reference TRBV15 and TRBJ2-1, the full variable domain reads DAMVIQNPRYQVTQFGKPVTLSCSQTLNHNVMYWYQQKSSQAPKLLFHYYDKDFNNEADTPDNFQSRRPNTSFCFLDIRSPGLGDTAMYLCATSRDVLLAGVWDEQFFGPGTRLTVL.

V gene TRBV6-2 or TRBV6-3 combines with J gene TRBJ1-1; 7 bases match TRBD1. The germline V gene has CDR1 MNHEY and CDR2 SVGEGT. CDR3 length: 14 residues. V lost 6 bases to trimming and J lost 1 base; unmatched junction nucleotides: 5. In DNA form, the CDR3 reads TGTGCCAGCAGCGGTACAGGGGAGAACACTGAAGCTTTCTTT. Encoded protein: CASSGTGENTEAFF.

This chain connects TRBV3-1 to TRBJ2-6; weak D call: TRBD2 (5 bases). The CDR3 is made up of 14 amino acids. From germline, CDR1 is LGHDT and CDR2 YNNKEL (reference sequence). Trimming took 8 bases from V and 0 from J, leaving 8 bases between them. CDR3 amino acids: CASEGASGANVLTF. The CDR3 bases are TGTGCCAGCGAGGGAGCCTCTGGGGCCAACGTCCTGACTTTC.

The V call is TRBV18, the J call TRBJ1-6, with TRBD1 matching 8 bases. CDR1 and CDR2 (germline): KGHSH, LQKENI. The CDR3 contains 14 residues. The V and J ends lost 4 bases and 7 bases, in that order; junction bases with no gene match: 3. This CDR3 reads CASSQDRENSPLHF. CDR3 DNA sequence: TGTGCCAGCTCACAGGACAGGGAAAATTCACCCCTCCACTTT.

A few counts support this clonotype. The missing conserved phenylalanine or tryptophan at the end of this CDR3 makes a read error likely. The DNA is omitted, as the CDR3 cannot be located on it reliably, and the CDR3 follows TCRdb's listing. V gene TRBV6-2 or TRBV6-3 combines with J gene TRBJ1-2; the D call of TRBD1 is as the table states it, not checked on the DNA. CDR1 MNHEY and CDR2 SVGEGT come from the germline V gene. The CDR3 adds up to 12 amino acids, both ends counted. The CDR3 loop reads CASSYGRGPPSV.

The V and J genes are TRBV24-1 and TRBJ2-2; TRBD1 matches 11 bases. This CDR3 contains 16 residues. Losses at the gene ends were 4 bases for V and 5 bases for J; bases not matched to a gene: 5. The germline CDR1 and CDR2 sequences are KGHDR and SFDVKD. CDR3 DNA: TGTGCCACCAGTGACCCCGGACAGGGGGCGACCGGGGAGCTGTTTTTT. Its protein product is CATSDPGQGATGELFF.